Given below is one T cell receptor beta chain in context. The data were taken from a study of shared clonotypes between healthy human individuals. Bulk PBMC genomic DNA spanned ten immunoSEQ deep plates. Sequencing was performed with immunoSEQ multiplex PCR; in TCRdb, only in-frame clones are kept and a portion is missing. The sample records about 490,000 clones, less than 80% being singletons. Each unsorted sample relied on about 90 million PBMCs as its source of genomic DNA. The trim removed 1 base at V and 0 bases at J, leaving 12 bases unmatched. The CDR3 runs 18 residues. Germline V lookup: CDR1 MDHEN, CDR2 SYDVKM.

The gene calls are TRBV28 and TRBJ2-7, with 7 bases aligning to TRBD1. What was sequenced was PBMCs. The clonotype comes from a woman in her thirties or forties in good health. Some clones in this sample may be carry-over from other donors' samples. This chain's CDR3 is CASSLSIRGQMSSYEQYF. In DNA, the CDR3 is TGTGCCAGCAGTTTATCCATCCGGGGACAGATGAGCTCCTACGAGCAGTACTTC.